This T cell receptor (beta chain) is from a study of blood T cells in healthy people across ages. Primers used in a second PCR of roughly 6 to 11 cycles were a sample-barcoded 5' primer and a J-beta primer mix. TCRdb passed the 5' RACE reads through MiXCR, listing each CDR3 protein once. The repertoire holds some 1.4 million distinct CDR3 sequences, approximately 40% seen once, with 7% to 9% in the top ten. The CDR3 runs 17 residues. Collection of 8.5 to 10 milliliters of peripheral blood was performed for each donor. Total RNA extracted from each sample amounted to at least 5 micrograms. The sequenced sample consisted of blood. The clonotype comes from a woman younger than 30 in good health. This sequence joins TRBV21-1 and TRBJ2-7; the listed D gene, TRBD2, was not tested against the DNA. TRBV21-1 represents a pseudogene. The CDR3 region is CASTSGGLAESYNEQYF. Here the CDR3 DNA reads TGTGCCAGCACCTCGGGAGGACTAGCGGAGTCCTACAATGAGCAGTACTTC.